The 12 T cell receptor beta chains reported below all come from one sample, sequenced in a study of blood T cell repertoires in COVID-19. Assay: immunoSEQ multiplex PCR; the TCRdb copy retains only in-frame clones and omits some. The sample has about 270,000 clones; approximately 89% are singletons. The specimen sequenced was peripheral blood. These receptors all stem from a man aged 35 to 55 who had recovered from COVID-19.

The chain employs TRBV12-3 or TRBV12-4 and TRBJ2-5, with D possibly TRBD1 on 6 matching bases. The V and J ends lost 7 bases and 6 bases respectively, with 12 bases between them. There are 12 residues in the CDR3. The CDR3 nucleotides read TGTGCCAGCACCCGGGACACCAAGACCCAGTACTTC. It translates to CASTRDTKTQYF.

This clone was seen only once. This chain links TRBV4-3 with TRBJ2-2; a possible D gene is TRBD2 (6 bases). The germline V and J ends were trimmed by 2 bases and 2 bases, with 12 bases remaining between them. Looked up from germline, CDR1 is LGHNA and CDR2 is YSLEER. This CDR3 has 16 amino acids. In DNA, the CDR3 is TGCGCCAGCAGCCAAAATACGGGAGCCAACACCGGGGAGCTGTTTTTT. Amino acid sequence: CASSQNTGANTGELFF.

This clone was counted a single time. This chain joins TRBV12-3 or TRBV12-4 and TRBJ2-7, with 7 bases aligning to TRBD2. This CDR3 spans 13 amino acids. V gave up 8 bases and J gave up 6 bases; unmatched junction bases: 10. The CDR3: CASLSGGNFEQYF. In DNA form, the CDR3 reads TGTGCCAGCCTCTCCGGGGGGAACTTCGAGCAGTACTTC.

The chain couples TRBV6-2 or TRBV6-3 to TRBJ2-5; 14 nucleotides line up with TRBD2. V dropped 6 bases and J dropped 4; count of bases not matched to a gene: 10. The V gene's germline CDR1 is MNHEY and CDR2 SVGEGT. The CDR3 runs 17 residues. The DNA for the CDR3 is TGTGCCAGCAGCCACGGGGGACTAGCGGGGGCGGTAGAGACCCAGTACTTC. Protein product: CASSHGGLAGAVETQYF.

V is TRBV28 and J is TRBJ1-4, with D maybe TRBD1 (5 bases). This CDR3 region has 16 residues. Trimming stripped 3 bases from V and 1 base from J, with 12 bases between. Germline V gene data show CDR1 as MDHEN and CDR2 as SYDVKM. CDR3 in amino acids: CASSFPGGGTNEKLFF. CDR3 bases: TGTGCCAGCAGTTTCCCCGGCGGGGGAACTAATGAAAAACTGTTTTTT.

In DNA form, the CDR3 reads TGTGCCAGCAGTTTGGGGGCGGATGAAAAACTGTTTTTT. Translated, it gives CASSLGADEKLFF. The rearrangement links TRBV2 to TRBJ1-4, with a possible D match to TRBD1 (6 bases). Per the germline V gene, CDR1 is SNHLY and CDR2 is FYNNEI. Trimming shortened V by 5 bases and J by 6 bases, and 10 bases separated the two germline ends. This CDR3 spans 13 amino acids. The full variable domain, with the rest looked up from reference TRBV2 and TRBJ1-4, is EPEVTQTPSHQVTQMGQEVILRCVPISNHLYFYWYRQILGQKVEFLVSFYNNEISEKSEIFDDQFSVERPDGSNFTLKIRSTKLEDSAMYFCASSLGADEKLFFGSGTQLSVL.

V gene TRBV6-7 combines with J gene TRBJ2-3; D call uncertain. TRBV6-7 is recorded as an ORF, its role being uncertain. The length of the CDR3 is 17 residues. DNA for the CDR3: TGTTCAATCAGCTCGAAAGATTCGTGGAGTTTCCCAGATACGCAGTATTTT. Protein sequence: CSISSKDSWSFPDTQYF.

The chain's CDR3 is CASSSSGGAGREQFF. CDR3 DNA sequence: TGTGCCAGCAGCTCTAGCGGGGGGGCAGGGAGAGAGCAGTTCTTC. The rearrangement uses TRBV7-6 and TRBJ2-1; 12 bases align to TRBD2. V dropped 4 bases and J dropped 10; count of bases not matched to a gene: 8. This CDR3 has 15 residues. Germline lookup yields CDR1 SGHVS and CDR2 FNYEAQ.

The chain employs TRBV27 and TRBJ2-1; D unclear. Germline V gene lookup returns CDR1 MNHEY and CDR2 SMNVEV (reference sequence). This CDR3 has 15 amino acids. V was shortened by 6 bases and J by 6 bases, with 18 bases between the two germline ends. CDR3 amino acids: CASSLITTYSNEQFF. The CDR3 nucleotides read TGTGCCAGCAGCCTTATAACGACTTATAGCAATGAGCAGTTCTTC.

This rearrangement joins TRBV21-1 to TRBJ2-7; the table's D call, TRBD2, has no DNA check behind it. TRBV21-1 counts as a pseudogene. This CDR3 comprises 12 residues. The CDR3, as DNA: TGTGCCAGCATACGCGGGGTCTACGAGCAGTACTTC. Translated, it gives CASIRGVYEQYF.

The chain is built from TRBV9 and TRBJ2-1; D is perhaps TRBD1 (6 bases). Looked up from germline, CDR1 is SGDLS and CDR2 is YYNGEE. The CDR3 spans 16 residues. Trimming stripped 0 bases from V and 4 bases from J, with 14 bases between. The CDR3 DNA is TGTGCCAGCAGCGTAGTCGCGGAAGGGGGTTACAATGAGCAGTTCTTC. It translates to CASSVVAEGGYNEQFF. The whole variable domain, remainder taken from reference TRBV9 and TRBJ2-1, is DSGVTQTPKHLITATGQRVTLRCSPRSGDLSVYWYQQSLDQGLQFLIQYYNGEERAKGNILERFSAQQFPDLHSELNLSSLELGDSALYFCASSVVAEGGYNEQFFGPGTRLTVL.

The J gene is TRBJ2-1, the V gene TRBV15, with 8 bases fitting TRBD2. Losses at the gene ends were 0 bases for V and 9 bases for J; bases not matched to a gene: 7. Germline-derived CDR1 and CDR2 are LNHNV and YYDKDF (reference sequence). This CDR3 contains 15 residues. The CDR3 coding sequence is TGTGCCACCAGCAGAGATAGGAGCGGGAGTGGTGAGCAGTTCTTC. Protein: CATSRDRSGSGEQFF.